Shown below are 5 T cell receptor beta chains from a single sample sequenced in a study of CD8 T cells in cerebrospinal fluid in Alzheimer's disease. Reanalyzing the 10x single-cell sequencing reads, TCRdb keeps one entry per CDR3 protein, without DNA. The sample holds approximately 1,500 distinct CDR3 sequences. Sequencing used cerebrospinal fluid. These receptors all come from a human donor with mild cognitive impairment.

The CDR3 loop reads CASSSDFLPYNEQFF. This chain uses TRBV7-2 with TRBJ2-1; there is no DNA to check the TCRdb D call of TRBD2. This CDR3 comprises 15 residues. CDR1 is SGHTA, CDR2 FQGNSA, per germline.

This clonotype ranks as medium-sized in terms of frequency. This rearrangement joins TRBV6-5 to TRBJ2-7; TCRdb's D call, TRBD2, is unchecked because there is no DNA. The CDR3 runs 14 residues. Germline V gene data show CDR1 as MNHEY and CDR2 as SVGAGI. The CDR3 spells CASRGRLSPYEQYF.

This clonotype shows up as medium-sized (0.01 to 0.1%) by frequency. The chain uses TRBV4-1 and TRBJ2-5; the D call from TCRdb, TRBD1, cannot be confirmed without DNA. Germline-derived CDR1 and CDR2 are MGHRA and YSYEKL. This CDR3 has 17 amino acids. The CDR3 protein is CASSQLPPDGGRETQYF.

Frequency places this clonotype as medium-sized. The chain carries TRBV20-1 and TRBJ2-1; the TCRdb call, TRBD2, lacks DNA for checking. Germline assignment: CDR1 DFQATT and CDR2 SNEGSKA (reference sequence). CDR3 size: 17 residues. CDR3 in amino acids: CSARDVTRTTAYNEQFF.

In terms of frequency, this clonotype is medium-sized. V usage is TRBV5-4 and J usage is TRBJ2-1; the TCRdb D gene call, TRBD2, has no DNA to confirm it. Germline lookup yields CDR1 SGHNT and CDR2 YYREEE (reference sequence). The CDR3 runs to 13 residues. This CDR3 is CASSPPRGNEQFF.